A single T cell receptor beta chain is shown here with its context. Its antigen is still unknown. This entry belongs to a study of cytomegalovirus exposure and HLA in healthy donors. Both 60 Vbeta primers and 13 Jbeta primers went into the PCR. Sequencing used immunoSEQ multiplex PCR; TCRdb keeps in-frame clones, though not all of them. The data contain about 160,000 clones, 79% of them seen just once; the ten biggest clones take up under 2.5%. Overall study results and limits: Rare TCR sequences dominated, though some public TCRs recurred in many donors.

With V trimmed by 3 bases and J by 4 bases, 12 bases remained unmatched. Per the germline V gene, CDR1 is LNHDA and CDR2 is SQIVND (reference sequence). CDR3 length: 17 residues. The sequenced sample was PBMCs. The chain recombines TRBV19 with TRBJ2-1; TRBD2 matches at 7 bases. The clonotype originates from a man between 40 and 49 years old in good health and CMV-seronegative. In DNA, the CDR3 is TGTGCCAGTAGTATCATATTCGGGCTAGCGGAATACAATGAGCAGTTCTTC. This codes for CASSIIFGLAEYNEQFF.